This passage covers 11 T cell receptor beta chains from one sample sequenced in a study of shared clonotypes between healthy human individuals. The protocol was immunoSEQ multiplex PCR, while the TCRdb copy is restricted to in-frame clones and leaves out a portion. The sample has 650,000 to 800,000 clones, 55% to 80% seen once; the top ten hold around 1.7%. Sequencing used memory CD4+ T cells sorted from blood. Subset here: CD45RA-negative fraction. The receptors shown here come from a woman in her thirties in good health.

V gene TRBV19 combines with J gene TRBJ1-2; TRBD1 is a possible D gene (6 bases). Trimming pared 2 bases from V and 10 bases from J, leaving 17 bases between. This CDR3 region has 14 residues. Germline lookup yields CDR1 LNHDA and CDR2 SQIVND (reference sequence). CDR3 bases: TGTGCCAGTAGTATAAACTCGGACAGTAGTTTCTACACCTTC. This translates into CASSINSDSSFYTF.

The chain has TRBV2 and TRBJ2-5; no clear D gene. The CDR3 sequence is 13 residues long. Germline V gene data show CDR1 as SNHLY and CDR2 as FYNNEI. Trimming took 6 bases from V and 7 from J, leaving 15 bases between them. The CDR3 nucleotides are TGTGCCAGCAGGGAACGGGCGGTCGGGACCCAGTACTTC. Translated: CASRERAVGTQYF. Full variable domain (outside the CDR3, taken from reference TRBV2 and TRBJ2-5): EPEVTQTPSHQVTQMGQEVILRCVPISNHLYFYWYRQILGQKVEFLVSFYNNEISEKSEIFDDQFSVERPDGSNFTLKIRSTKLEDSAMYFCASRERAVGTQYFGPGTRLLVL.

The V and J genes are TRBV6-6 and TRBJ2-7; a possible D gene is TRBD1 (6 bases). Germline loops: CDR1 MNHNY, CDR2 SVGAGI (reference sequence). The CDR3 has 15 amino acids. V lost 6 bases and J lost 2, with 17 bases in between. CDR3 in amino acids: CASRNSGTPPYEQYF. As DNA, the CDR3 is TGTGCCAGCAGGAACTCCGGGACACCTCCCTACGAGCAGTACTTC.

This clone occurred a few times. V gene TRBV30 combines with J gene TRBJ1-2; TRBD1 might be the D (6 bases). The ends were cut back, 4 bases at V and 4 bases at J, with 13 bases in the middle. Germline V gene data show CDR1 as GTSNPN and CDR2 as SVGIG (reference sequence). This CDR3 comprises 13 residues. CDR3 DNA sequence: TGTGCCTGGACGGGGGCCCCTAGCTATGGCTACACCTTC. Protein: CAWTGAPSYGYTF.

The chain links TRBV19 to TRBJ2-3; D not resolved. Between the trimmed V and J ends, which lost 3 bases and 4 bases, there was a span of 8 bases. Looked up from germline, CDR1 is LNHDA and CDR2 is SQIVND (reference sequence). There are 13 residues in the CDR3. This CDR3 is CASSMRYSDTQYF. The CDR3 DNA follows: TGTGCCAGTAGTATGCGTTATTCAGATACGCAGTATTTT.

The sample holds one count of this clone. For the CDR3, the DNA is TGTGCCAGCAGACCCTCGGGACAAACCTACGAGCAGTACTTC. Translation: CASRPSGQTYEQYF. V usage is TRBV28 and J usage is TRBJ2-7, with a weak D call TRBD1 (6 bases). Germline CDR1 reads MDHEN; CDR2 reads SYDVKM. Trimming removed 6 bases at V and 2 bases at J, with 14 bases between. CDR3 length equals 14 residues.

The rearrangement uses TRBV11-2 and TRBJ1-2; TRBD1 matches 9 bases. V was clipped by 5 bases and J by 1 base; unmatched bases: 5. The CDR3 is 15 amino acids. Germline assignment: CDR1 SGHAT and CDR2 FQNNGV. CDR3 in DNA: TGTGCCAGCAGCCCGGGACAGGGTTATAACTATGGCTACACCTTC. Translation: CASSPGQGYNYGYTF.

The genes are TRBV5-1 and TRBJ2-5, with D uncertain. V was clipped by 4 bases and J by 1 base, with 14 bases between them. The CDR3 spans 15 residues. Germline CDR1 SGHRS, CDR2 YFSETQ. CDR3 amino acids: CASSPRIVAQETQYF. The CDR3 nucleotides are TGCGCCAGCAGCCCGAGGATCGTAGCCCAAGAGACCCAGTACTTC.

The chain uses TRBV18 and TRBJ2-5; no clear D. Germline loops: CDR1 KGHSH, CDR2 LQKENI. Trimming removed 0 bases at V and 3 bases at J, with 11 bases between. This CDR3 region has 15 residues. The DNA of the CDR3 is TGTGCCAGCTCACCACCTGCCACCAACAAAGAGACCCAGTACTTC. It specifies CASSPPATNKETQYF.

The chain joins TRBV11-2 to TRBJ2-2; 11 bases line up with TRBD2. This CDR3 has 16 amino acids. Trimming cost V 5 bases and J 7 bases; bases outside gene matches: 9. Germline V gene sequence: CDR1 SGHAT, CDR2 FQNNGV. The CDR3 here is CASSAGTSGLIGELFF. CDR3 nucleotide sequence: TGTGCCAGCAGCGCAGGGACTAGCGGACTTATCGGGGAGCTGTTTTTT. The full variable domain, completed using reference TRBV11-2 and TRBJ2-2, is EAGVAQSPRYKIIEKRQSVAFWCNPISGHATLYWYQQILGQGPKLLIQFQNNGVVDDSQLPKDRFSAERLKGVDSTLKIQPAKLEDSAVYLCASSAGTSGLIGELFFGEGSRLTVL.

V and J are TRBV5-8 and TRBJ2-3; D possibly uses TRBD1 or TRBD2 (6 bases each). The germline V and J ends were trimmed by 4 bases and 3 bases, with 15 bases remaining between them. Germline V gene data show CDR1 as SGHTS and CDR2 as YDEGEE. The CDR3 is 15 residues long. The CDR3 loop reads CASSPGHRGTDTQYF. The CDR3 DNA reads TGTGCCAGCAGCCCGGGACACCGGGGGACAGATACGCAGTATTTT.